This TCR beta chain was sequenced during a study of cytomegalovirus exposure and HLA in healthy donors. This CDR3 is 17 amino acids long. V was trimmed by 1 base and J by 8 bases, leaving 20 bases between them. Looked up from germline, CDR1 is SGHNT and CDR2 is YENEEA. The table came from immunoSEQ multiplex PCR; TCRdb's copy has only in-frame clones and leaves some out. The repertoire holds tens of thousands of clones, more than 85% seen once, with about 1.5% in the top ten. This chain links TRBV11-3 with TRBJ1-4; D is ambiguous. The sample consisted of PBMCs. The source of this sequence is a woman between 18 and 29 years old in good health and CMV-seronegative. CDR3 protein: CASSLGWRSVYYEKLFF. In DNA form, the CDR3 reads TGTGCCAGCAGCTTAGGATGGCGGTCAGTATATTACGAAAAACTGTTTTTT.